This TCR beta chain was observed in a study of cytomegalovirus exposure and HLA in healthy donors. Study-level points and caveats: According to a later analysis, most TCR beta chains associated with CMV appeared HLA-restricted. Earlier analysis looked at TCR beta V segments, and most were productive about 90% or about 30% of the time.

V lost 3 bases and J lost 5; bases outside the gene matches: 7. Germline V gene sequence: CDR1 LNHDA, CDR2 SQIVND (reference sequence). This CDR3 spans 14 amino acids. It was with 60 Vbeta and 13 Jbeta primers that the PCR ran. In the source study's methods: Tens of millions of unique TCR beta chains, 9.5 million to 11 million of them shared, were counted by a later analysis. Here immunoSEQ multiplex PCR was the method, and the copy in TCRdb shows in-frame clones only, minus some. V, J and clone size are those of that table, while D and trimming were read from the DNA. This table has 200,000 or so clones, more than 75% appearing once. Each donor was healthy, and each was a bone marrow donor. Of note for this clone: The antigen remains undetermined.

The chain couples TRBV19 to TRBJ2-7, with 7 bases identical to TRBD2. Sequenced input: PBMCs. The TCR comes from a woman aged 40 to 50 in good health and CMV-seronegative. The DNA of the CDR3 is TGTGCCAGTAGTATTGGGACTATTCCCCACGAGCAGTACTTC. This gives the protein CASSIGTIPHEQYF.